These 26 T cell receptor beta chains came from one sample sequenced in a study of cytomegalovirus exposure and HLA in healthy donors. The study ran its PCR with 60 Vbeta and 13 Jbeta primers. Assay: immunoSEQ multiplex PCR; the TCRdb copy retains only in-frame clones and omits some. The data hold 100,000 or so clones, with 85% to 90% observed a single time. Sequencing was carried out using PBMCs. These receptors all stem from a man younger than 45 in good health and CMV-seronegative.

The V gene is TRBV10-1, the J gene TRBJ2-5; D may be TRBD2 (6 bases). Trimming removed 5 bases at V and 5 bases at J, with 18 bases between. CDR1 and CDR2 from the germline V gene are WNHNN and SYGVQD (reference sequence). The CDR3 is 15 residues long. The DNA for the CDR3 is TGCGCCAGCAGTAAAACCGGGACTCAGAAGGAGACCCAGTACTTC. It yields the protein CASSKTGTQKETQYF.

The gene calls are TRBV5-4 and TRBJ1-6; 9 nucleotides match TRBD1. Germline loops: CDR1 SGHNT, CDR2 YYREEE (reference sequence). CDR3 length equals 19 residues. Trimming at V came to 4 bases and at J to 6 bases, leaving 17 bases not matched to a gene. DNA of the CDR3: TGTGCCAGCAGCCGAAGACAGGGGGGATCGTTTTTTGGTAATTCACCCCTCCACTTT. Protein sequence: CASSRRQGGSFFGNSPLHF.

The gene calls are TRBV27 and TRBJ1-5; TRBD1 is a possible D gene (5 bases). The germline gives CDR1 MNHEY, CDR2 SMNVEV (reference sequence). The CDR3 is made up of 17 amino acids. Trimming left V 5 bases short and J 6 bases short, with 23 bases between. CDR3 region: CASSPTHLKGFGQPQHF. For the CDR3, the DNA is TGTGCCAGCAGTCCCACCCATCTCAAGGGGTTCGGTCAGCCCCAGCATTTT.

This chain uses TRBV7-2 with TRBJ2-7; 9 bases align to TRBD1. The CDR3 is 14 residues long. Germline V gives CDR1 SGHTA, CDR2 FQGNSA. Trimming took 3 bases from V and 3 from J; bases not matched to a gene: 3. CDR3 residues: CASSFGDRVYEQYF. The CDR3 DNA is TGTGCCAGCAGCTTTGGGGACAGGGTCTACGAGCAGTACTTC.

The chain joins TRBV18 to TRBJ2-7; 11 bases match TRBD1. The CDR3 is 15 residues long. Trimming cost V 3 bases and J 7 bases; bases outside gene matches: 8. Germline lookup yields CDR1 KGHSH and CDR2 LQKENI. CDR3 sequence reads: CASSPIGQGAEEQYF. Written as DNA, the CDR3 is TGTGCCAGCTCACCCATCGGACAGGGGGCTGAGGAGCAGTACTTC.

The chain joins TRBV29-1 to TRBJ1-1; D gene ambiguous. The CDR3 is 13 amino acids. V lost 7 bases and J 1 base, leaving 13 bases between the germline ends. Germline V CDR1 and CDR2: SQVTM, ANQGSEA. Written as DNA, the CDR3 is TGCAGCGCCCGAGGGCCGACGAACACTGAAGCTTTCTTT. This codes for CSARGPTNTEAFF.

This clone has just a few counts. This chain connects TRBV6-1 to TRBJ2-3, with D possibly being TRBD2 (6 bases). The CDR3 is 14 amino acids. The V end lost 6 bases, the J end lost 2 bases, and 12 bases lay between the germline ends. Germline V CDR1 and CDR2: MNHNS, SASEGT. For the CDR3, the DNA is TGTGCCAGCAGCGATTCGGGAGTCACAGATACGCAGTATTTT. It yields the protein CASSDSGVTDTQYF.

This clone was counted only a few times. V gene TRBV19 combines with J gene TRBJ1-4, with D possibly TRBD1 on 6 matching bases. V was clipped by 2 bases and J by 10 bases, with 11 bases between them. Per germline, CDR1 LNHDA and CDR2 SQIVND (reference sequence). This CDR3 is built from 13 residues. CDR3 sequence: CASSIRADRKLFF. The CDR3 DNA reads TGTGCCAGTAGTATAAGGGCGGACAGAAAACTGTTTTTT.

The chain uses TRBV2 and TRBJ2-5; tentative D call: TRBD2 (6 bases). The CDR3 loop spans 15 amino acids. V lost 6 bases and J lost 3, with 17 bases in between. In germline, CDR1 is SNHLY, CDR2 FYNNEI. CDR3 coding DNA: TGTGCCAGCAGAGCCTACTATCTAGCGAAAGAGACCCAGTACTTC. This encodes CASRAYYLAKETQYF.

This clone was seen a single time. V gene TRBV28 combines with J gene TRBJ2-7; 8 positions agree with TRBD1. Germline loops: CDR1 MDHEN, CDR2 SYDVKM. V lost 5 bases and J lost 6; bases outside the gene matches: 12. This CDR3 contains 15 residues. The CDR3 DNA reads TGTGCCAGCAGTATGGAGACAGGGGAGTGGATCGAGCAGTACTTC. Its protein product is CASSMETGEWIEQYF.

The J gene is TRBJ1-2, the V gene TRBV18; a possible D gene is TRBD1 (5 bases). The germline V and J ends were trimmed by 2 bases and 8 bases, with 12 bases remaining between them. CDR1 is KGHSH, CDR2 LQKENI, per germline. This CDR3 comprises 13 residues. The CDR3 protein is CASSPTGEAGYTF. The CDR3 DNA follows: TGTGCCAGCTCACCAACAGGCGAGGCGGGCTACACCTTC. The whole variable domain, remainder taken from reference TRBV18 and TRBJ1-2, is NAGVMQNPRHLVRRRGQEARLRCSPMKGHSHVYWYRQLPEEGLKFMVYLQKENIIDESGMPKERFSAEFPKEGPSILRIQQVVRGDSAAYFCASSPTGEAGYTFGSGTRLTVV.

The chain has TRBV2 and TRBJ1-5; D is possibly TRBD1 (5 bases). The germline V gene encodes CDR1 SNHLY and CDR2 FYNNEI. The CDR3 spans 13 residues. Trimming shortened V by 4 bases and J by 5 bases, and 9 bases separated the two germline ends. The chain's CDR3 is CASSAGGYQPQHF. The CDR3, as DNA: TGTGCCAGCAGTGCGGGGGGGTATCAGCCCCAGCATTTT.

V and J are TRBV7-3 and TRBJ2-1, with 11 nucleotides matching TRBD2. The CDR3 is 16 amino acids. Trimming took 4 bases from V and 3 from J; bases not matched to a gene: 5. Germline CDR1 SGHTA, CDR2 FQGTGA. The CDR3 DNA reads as TGTGCCAGCAGCTCACTAGCGGGGGACTACTACAATGAGCAGTTCTTC. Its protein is CASSSLAGDYYNEQFF.

The chain's CDR3 is CASSLGGNYGYTF. CDR3 DNA sequence: TGTGCCAGCAGCTTGGGAGGGAACTATGGCTACACCTTC. The J gene is TRBJ1-2, the V gene TRBV5-5, with D hard to call. Germline assignment: CDR1 SGHKS and CDR2 YYEKEE (reference sequence). This CDR3 is 13 amino acids long. V lost 0 bases, J lost 2 bases, and 5 bases lay in between.

Here the CDR3 DNA reads TGTGCCACCCAGGGGGCAGGACAGCCCCAGCATTTT. Its translation: CATQGAGQPQHF. The chain uses TRBV10-3 and TRBJ1-5; TRBD1 matches 8 bases. CDR1 ENHRY and CDR2 SYGVKD come from the germline V gene. The CDR3 has 12 amino acids. The V segment lost 10 bases and the J segment 7 bases; nucleotides outside the gene matches: 6.

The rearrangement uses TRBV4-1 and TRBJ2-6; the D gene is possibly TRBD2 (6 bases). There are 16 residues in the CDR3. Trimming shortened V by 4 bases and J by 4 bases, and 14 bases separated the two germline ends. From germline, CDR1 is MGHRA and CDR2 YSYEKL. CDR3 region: CASSPPGGAGANVLTF. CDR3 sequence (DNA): TGCGCCAGCAGCCCTCCCGGGGGAGCCGGGGCCAACGTCCTGACTTTC.

CDR3 amino acids: CARSLCRGGNQPQHF. The DNA of the CDR3 is TGTGCCAGAAGCTTGTGCAGGGGCGGAAATCAGCCCCAGCATTTT. The chain employs TRBV5-3 and TRBJ1-5; D might be TRBD1 (6 bases). TRBV5-3 counts as an open reading frame of uncertain function. This CDR3 is 15 amino acids long. Trimming removed 1 base from V and 4 bases from J, with 12 bases in between.

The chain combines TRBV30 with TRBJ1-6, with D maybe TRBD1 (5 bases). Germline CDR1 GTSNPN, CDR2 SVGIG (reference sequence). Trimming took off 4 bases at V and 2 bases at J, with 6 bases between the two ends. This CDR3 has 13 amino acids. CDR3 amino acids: CAWTGTYNSPLHF. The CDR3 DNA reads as TGTGCCTGGACAGGGACCTATAATTCACCCCTCCACTTT.

The chain's CDR3 is CASSSRPRTGDTGELFF. The CDR3 region has the DNA TGTGCCAGCAGCTCACGGCCCCGGACAGGGGACACCGGGGAGCTGTTTTTT. The V gene is TRBV28, the J gene TRBJ2-2; 9 nucleotides agree with TRBD1. This CDR3 region has 17 residues. The V and J ends lost 6 bases and 3 bases, in that order; junction bases with no gene match: 11. The germline V gene has CDR1 MDHEN and CDR2 SYDVKM.

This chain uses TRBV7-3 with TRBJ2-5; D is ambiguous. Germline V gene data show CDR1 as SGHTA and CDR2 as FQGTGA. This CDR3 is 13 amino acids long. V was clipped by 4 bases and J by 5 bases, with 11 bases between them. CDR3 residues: CASSSSGLETQYF. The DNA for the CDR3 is TGTGCCAGCAGCTCTAGTGGTCTCGAGACCCAGTACTTC.

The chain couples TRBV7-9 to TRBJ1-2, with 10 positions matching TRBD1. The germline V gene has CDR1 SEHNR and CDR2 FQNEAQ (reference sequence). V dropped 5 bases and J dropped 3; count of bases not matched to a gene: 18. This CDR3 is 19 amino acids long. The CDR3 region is CASSPIVPLNGQGDYGYTF. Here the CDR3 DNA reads TGTGCCAGCAGCCCCATAGTTCCCCTCAACGGACAGGGGGACTATGGCTACACCTTC. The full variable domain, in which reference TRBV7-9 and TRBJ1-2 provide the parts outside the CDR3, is DTGVSQNPRHKITKRGQNVTFRCDPISEHNRLYWYRQTLGQGPEFLTYFQNEAQLEKSRLLSDRFSAERPKGSFSTLEIQRTEQGDSAMYLCASSPIVPLNGQGDYGYTFGSGTRLTVV.

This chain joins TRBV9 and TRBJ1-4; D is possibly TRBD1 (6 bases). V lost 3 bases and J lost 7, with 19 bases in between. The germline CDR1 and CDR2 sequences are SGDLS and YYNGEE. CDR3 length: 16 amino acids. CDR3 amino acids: CASSGSLGGRTEKLFF. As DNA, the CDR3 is TGTGCCAGCAGCGGCTCACTCGGGGGGCGTACTGAAAAACTGTTTTTT.

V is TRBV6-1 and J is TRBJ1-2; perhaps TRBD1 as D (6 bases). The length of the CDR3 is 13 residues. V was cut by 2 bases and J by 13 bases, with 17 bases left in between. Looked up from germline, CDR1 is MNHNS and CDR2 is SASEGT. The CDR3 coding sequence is TGTGCCAGCAGTGAATTTGGGGGCAGGGCCGGCACCTTC. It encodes CASSEFGGRAGTF.

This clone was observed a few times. The CDR3 coding sequence is TGTGCCAGTAGTATGCAGGGCGGAGACACCGGGGAGCTGTTTTTT. Encoded protein: CASSMQGGDTGELFF. The chain combines TRBV19 with TRBJ2-2; possibly TRBD1 for D (5 bases). From germline, CDR1 is LNHDA and CDR2 SQIVND (reference sequence). This CDR3 region has 15 residues. The V end was cut by 3 bases, the J end by 3 bases, with 11 bases between.

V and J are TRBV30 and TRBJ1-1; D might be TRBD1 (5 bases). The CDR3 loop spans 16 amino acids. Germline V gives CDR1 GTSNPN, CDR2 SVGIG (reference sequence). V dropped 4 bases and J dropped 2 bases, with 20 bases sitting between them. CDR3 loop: CAWTQLFDSPNTEAFF. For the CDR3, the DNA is TGTGCCTGGACCCAACTATTCGACAGTCCCAACACTGAAGCTTTCTTT.

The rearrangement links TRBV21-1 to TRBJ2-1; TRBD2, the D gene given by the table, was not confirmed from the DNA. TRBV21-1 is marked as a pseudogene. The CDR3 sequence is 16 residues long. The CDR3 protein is CASSKDKAGEGNEQFF. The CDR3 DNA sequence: TGTGCCAGCAGCAAAGATAAAGCGGGAGAAGGCAATGAGCAGTTCTTC.